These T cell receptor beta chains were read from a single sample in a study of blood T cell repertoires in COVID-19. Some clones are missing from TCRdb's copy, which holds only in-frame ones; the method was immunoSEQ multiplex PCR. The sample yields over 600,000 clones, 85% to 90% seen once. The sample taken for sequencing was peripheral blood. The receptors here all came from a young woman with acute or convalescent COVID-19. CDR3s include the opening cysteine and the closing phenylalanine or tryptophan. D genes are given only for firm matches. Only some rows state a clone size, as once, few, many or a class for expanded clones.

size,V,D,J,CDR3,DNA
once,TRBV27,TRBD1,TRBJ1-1,CASSFKAPRDRGTEAFF,TGTGCCAGCAGTTTCAAGGCACCCCGGGACAGGGGGACTGAAGCTTTCTTT
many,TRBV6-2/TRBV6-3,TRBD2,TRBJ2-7,CASSWTSGSYEQYF,TGTGCCAGCAGTTGGACTAGCGGGTCCTACGAGCAGTACTTC
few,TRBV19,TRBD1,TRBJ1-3,CASSTGVSGNTIYF,TGTGCCAGTAGCACAGGGGTCTCTGGAAACACCATATATTTT
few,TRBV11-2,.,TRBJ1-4,CASSLGRGQTNEKLFF,TGTGCCAGCAGCCTAGGGCGGGGGCAGACTAATGAAAAACTGTTTTTT
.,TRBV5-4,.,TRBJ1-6,CASCPSGALNSPLHF,TGTGCCAGCTGCCCCTCAGGGGCTCTTAATTCACCCCTCCACTTT
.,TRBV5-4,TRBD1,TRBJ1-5,CASSLGGQVETQPQHF,TGTGCCAGCAGCCTGGGGGGACAGGTAGAAACTCAGCCCCAGCATTTT
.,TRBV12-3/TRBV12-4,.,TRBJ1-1,CASRPTQNTEAFF,TGTGCCAGCAGACCCACACAGAACACTGAAGCTTTCTTT
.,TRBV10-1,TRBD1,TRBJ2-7,CASSAATGSGHEQYF,TGCGCCAGCTCCGCTGCGACAGGGTCGGGGCACGAGCAGTACTTC
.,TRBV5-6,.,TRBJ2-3,CASTWGGGGSTDTQYF,TGTGCCAGCACCTGGGGTGGGGGCGGGAGCACAGATACGCAGTATTTT
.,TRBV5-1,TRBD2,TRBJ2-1,CASSLDLAGTHNEQFF,TGCGCCAGCAGCCTGGATTTAGCGGGGACGCACAATGAGCAGTTCTTC
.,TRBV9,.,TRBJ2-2,CASSGDIDGTGELFF,TGTGCCAGCAGCGGGGACATCGATGGAACCGGGGAGCTGTTTTTT
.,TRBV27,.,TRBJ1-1,CASSSSRRGLVTEAFF,TGTGCCAGCAGTTCCAGCAGACGGGGGTTGGTAACTGAAGCTTTCTTT
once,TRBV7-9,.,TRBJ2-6,CASSPRGAYSGANVLTF,TGTGCCAGCAGCCCCCGGGGGGCCTACTCTGGGGCCAACGTCCTGACTTTC
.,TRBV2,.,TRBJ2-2,CAANPGETTGELFF,TGTGCCGCTAACCCGGGGGAGACCACCGGGGAGCTGTTTTTT
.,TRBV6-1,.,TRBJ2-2,CASTSGGELFF,TGTGCCAGCACAAGCGGCGGGGAGCTGTTTTTT
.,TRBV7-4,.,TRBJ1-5,CASSLRGIYQPQHF,TGTGCCAGCAGCCTACGAGGTATCTATCAGCCCCAGCATTTT
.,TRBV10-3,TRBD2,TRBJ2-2,CAISSGTSVHTGELFF,TGTGCCATCAGCTCCGGGACTAGCGTCCACACCGGGGAGCTGTTTTTT
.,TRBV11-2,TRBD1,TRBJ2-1,CASRQPGTADNEQFF,TGTGCCAGCAGGCAACCCGGGACAGCTGACAATGAGCAGTTCTTC
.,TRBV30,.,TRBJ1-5,CAWSTGNSNQPQHF,TGTGCCTGGAGTACCGGTAATAGCAATCAGCCCCAGCATTTT
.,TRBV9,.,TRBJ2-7,CASSVYGSSYEQYF,TGTGCCAGCAGCGTATACGGGAGCTCCTACGAGCAGTACTTC
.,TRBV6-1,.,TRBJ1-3,CASSDAVWTQGQNTIYF,TGTGCCAGCAGTGACGCCGTATGGACCCAGGGCCAAAACACCATATATTTT
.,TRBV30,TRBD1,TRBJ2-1,CAWSPGTGYNEQFF,TGTGCCTGGAGCCCCGGGACAGGGTACAATGAGCAGTTCTTC
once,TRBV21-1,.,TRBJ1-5,CASSKRLPAGQIYNQPQHF,TGTGCCAGCAGCAAACGACTGCCCGCAGGACAAATCTACAATCAGCCCCAGCATTTT
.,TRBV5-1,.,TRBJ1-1,CASSHTSGSTEAFF,TGCGCCAGCAGTCATACGTCGGGGAGCACTGAAGCTTTCTTT
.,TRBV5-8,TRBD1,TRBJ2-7,CASSYFTGTGSSYEQYF,TGTGCCAGCAGCTATTTCACCGGGACAGGGAGCTCCTACGAGCAGTACTTC
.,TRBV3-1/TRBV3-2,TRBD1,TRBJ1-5,CASSETGGVQPQHF,TGTGCCAGCAGCGAGACAGGGGGGGTTCAGCCCCAGCATTTT
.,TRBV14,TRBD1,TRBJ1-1,CASSHTTELRGEKGEAFF,TGTGCCAGCAGCCACACCACGGAGCTCAGGGGGGAAAAGGGTGAAGCTTTCTTT
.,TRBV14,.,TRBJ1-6,CASSRGTYNSPLHF,TGTGCCAGCAGCCGTGGCACCTATAATTCACCCCTCCACTTT
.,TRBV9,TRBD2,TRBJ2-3,CASSVSGGRATDTQYF,TGTGCCAGCAGCGTCAGCGGGGGAAGAGCGACAGATACGCAGTATTTT
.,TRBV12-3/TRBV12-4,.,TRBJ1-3,CASSPEGNTIYF,TGTGCCAGCAGTCCAGAAGGAAACACCATATATTTT
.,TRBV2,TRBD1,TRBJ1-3,CASTGGNTIYF,TGTGCCAGCACAGGGGGGAACACCATATATTTT
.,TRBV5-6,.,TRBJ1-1,CASSFLVSGTPRVEAFF,TGTGCCAGCAGCTTCCTAGTTAGTGGGACACCCAGGGTCGAAGCTTTCTTT
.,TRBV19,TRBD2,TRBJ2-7,CASRLAGDYEQYF,TGTGCCAGTCGACTAGCGGGGGACTACGAGCAGTACTTC
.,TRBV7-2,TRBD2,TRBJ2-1,CASSLAGLAEYNEQFF,TGTGCCAGCAGCTTAGCTGGACTAGCCGAATACAATGAGCAGTTCTTC
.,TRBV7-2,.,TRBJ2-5,CASSPRRQGGETQYF,TGTGCCAGCAGCCCCAGAAGGCAGGGAGGAGAGACCCAGTACTTC
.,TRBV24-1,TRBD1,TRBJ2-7,CATSDSRDSYEQYF,TGTGCCACCAGTGATTCCCGGGACAGCTACGAGCAGTACTTC
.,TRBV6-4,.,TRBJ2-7,CASSDPRLTGFHEQYF,TGTGCCAGCAGTGACCCTCGGTTAACAGGCTTCCACGAGCAGTACTTC
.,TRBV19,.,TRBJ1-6,CASSINRVVDNSPLHF,TGTGCCAGTAGTATAAACAGGGTGGTCGATAATTCACCCCTCCACTTT
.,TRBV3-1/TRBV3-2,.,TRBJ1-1,CASKPGGGPLEAFF,TGTGCCAGCAAGCCCGGCGGGGGGCCCCTTGAAGCTTTCTTT
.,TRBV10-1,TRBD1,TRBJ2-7,CASHSRTGPPYEQYF,TGCGCCAGCCACTCCCGGACAGGGCCCCCGTACGAGCAGTACTTC
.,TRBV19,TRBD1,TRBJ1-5,CASSHDMTGYLQPQHF,TGTGCCAGTAGTCACGATATGACAGGGTATTTACAGCCCCAGCATTTT
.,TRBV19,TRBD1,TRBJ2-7,CASSNHRGWYEQYF,TGTGCCAGTAGTAATCACAGGGGCTGGTACGAGCAGTACTTC
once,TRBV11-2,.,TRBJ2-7,CASSSGGWTATYEQYF,TGTGCCAGCAGCTCTGGGGGCTGGACAGCTACTTACGAGCAGTACTTC
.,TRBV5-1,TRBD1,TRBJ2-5,CASSMGTGFLETQYF,TGCGCCAGCAGCATGGGGACAGGGTTTTTGGAGACCCAGTACTTC
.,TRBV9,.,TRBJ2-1,CASSVGVNEQFF,TGTGCCAGCAGCGTAGGAGTCAATGAGCAGTTCTTC
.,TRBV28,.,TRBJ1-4,CASRLQGKGEKLFF,TGTGCCAGCCGACTCCAGGGAAAGGGTGAAAAACTGTTTTTT
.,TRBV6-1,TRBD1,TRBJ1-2,CASSERATGTDYGYTF,TGTGCCAGCAGTGAAAGAGCCACTGGGACAGACTATGGCTACACCTTC
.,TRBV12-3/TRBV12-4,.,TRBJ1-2,CAISMGLGYTF,TGTGCCATCTCCATGGGGCTCGGCTACACCTTC
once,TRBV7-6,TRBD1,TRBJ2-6,CASSLARQGLPTGANVLTF,TGTGCCAGCAGCTTAGCAAGACAGGGGCTCCCAACTGGGGCCAACGTCCTGACTTTC
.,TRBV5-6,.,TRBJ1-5,CASSQGYSNQPQHF,TGTGCCAGCAGCCAGGGTTATAGCAATCAGCCCCAGCATTTT
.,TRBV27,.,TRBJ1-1,CAPGGGSEAFF,TGTGCCCCCGGGGGGGGGAGTGAAGCTTTCTTT
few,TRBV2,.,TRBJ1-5,CASGRGQPQHF,TGTGCCAGCGGGAGGGGGCAGCCCCAGCATTTT
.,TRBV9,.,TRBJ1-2,CASSVVGNAQAF,TGTGCCAGCAGCGTAGTCGGCAATGCCCAGGCCTTC
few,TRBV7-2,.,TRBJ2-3,CASRVASAFTDTQYF,TGTGCCAGCAGAGTCGCTAGCGCCTTCACAGATACGCAGTATTTT
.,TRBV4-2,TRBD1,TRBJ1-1,CASSQSQGSLTEAFF,TGTGCCAGCAGCCAGTCACAGGGGTCTCTCACTGAAGCTTTCTTT